This TCR beta chain was captured in a study of blood T cell repertoires in COVID-19. Only in-frame clones appear in the TCRdb table, and some are missing; sequencing was by immunoSEQ multiplex PCR. The repertoire consists of about 31,000 clones, with under 95% occurring once and the leading ten covering 7.5% to 8.5%. Sequenced material: peripheral blood. The source is a man aged 65 to 79 with active or convalescent COVID-19.

Written as DNA, the CDR3 is TGTGCCAGCAGCTTAGCCGCAGGGGGCCCTACCGGGGAGCTGTTTTTT. This codes for CASSLAAGGPTGELFF. V usage is TRBV11-2 and J usage is TRBJ2-2; TRBD1 matches 8 bases. The CDR3 loop spans 16 amino acids. The ends lost 1 base at V and 5 bases at J; junction bases unmatched: 6. The germline CDR1 and CDR2 sequences are SGHAT and FQNNGV.